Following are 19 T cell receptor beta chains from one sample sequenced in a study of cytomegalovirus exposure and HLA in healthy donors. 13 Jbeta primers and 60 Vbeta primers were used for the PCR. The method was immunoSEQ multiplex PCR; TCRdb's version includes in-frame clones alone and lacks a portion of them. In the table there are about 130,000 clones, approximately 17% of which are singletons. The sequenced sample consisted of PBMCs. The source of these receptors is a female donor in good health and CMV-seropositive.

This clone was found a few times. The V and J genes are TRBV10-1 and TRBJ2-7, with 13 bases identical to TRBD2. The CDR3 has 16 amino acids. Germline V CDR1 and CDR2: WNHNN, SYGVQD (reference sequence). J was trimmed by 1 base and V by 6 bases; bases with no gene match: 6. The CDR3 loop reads CASSTKTSGRSYEQYF. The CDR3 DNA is TGCGCCAGCAGCACTAAGACTAGCGGGAGGTCCTACGAGCAGTACTTC.

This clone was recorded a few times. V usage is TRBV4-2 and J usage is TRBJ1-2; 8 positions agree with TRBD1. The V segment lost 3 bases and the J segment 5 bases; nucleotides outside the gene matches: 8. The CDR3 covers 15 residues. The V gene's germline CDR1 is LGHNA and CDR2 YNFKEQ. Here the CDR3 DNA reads TGTGCCAGCAGCCAGGCCGGGCAGGGGGCTTATGGCTACACCTTC. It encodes CASSQAGQGAYGYTF.

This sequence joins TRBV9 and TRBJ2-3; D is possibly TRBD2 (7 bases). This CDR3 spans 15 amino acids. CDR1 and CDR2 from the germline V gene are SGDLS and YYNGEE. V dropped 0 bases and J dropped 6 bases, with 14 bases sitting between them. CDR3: CASSVEGGGPDTQYF. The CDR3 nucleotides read TGTGCCAGCAGCGTAGAGGGGGGAGGGCCCGATACGCAGTATTTT.

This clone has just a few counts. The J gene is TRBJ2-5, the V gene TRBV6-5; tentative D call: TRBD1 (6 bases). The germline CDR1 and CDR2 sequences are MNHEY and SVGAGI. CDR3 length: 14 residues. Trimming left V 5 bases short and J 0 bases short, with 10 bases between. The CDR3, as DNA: TGTGCCAGCAGTCTTGGGACAAACCAAGAGACCCAGTACTTC. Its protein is CASSLGTNQETQYF.

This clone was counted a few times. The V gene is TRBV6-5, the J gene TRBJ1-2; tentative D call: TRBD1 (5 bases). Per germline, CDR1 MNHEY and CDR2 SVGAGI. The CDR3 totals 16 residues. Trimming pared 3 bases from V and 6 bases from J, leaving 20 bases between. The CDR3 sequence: CASSYQLLQGINGYTF. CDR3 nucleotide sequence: TGTGCCAGCAGTTATCAACTACTCCAGGGAATTAATGGCTACACCTTC.

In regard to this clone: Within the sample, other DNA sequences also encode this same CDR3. The CDR3 nucleotides read TGCGCCAGCAGCCGTGGGACAGGGGGCTCCTACGAGCAGTACTTC. Translating it yields CASSRGTGGSYEQYF. The chain uses TRBV5-1 and TRBJ2-7; 11 bases align to TRBD1. Germline loops: CDR1 SGHRS, CDR2 YFSETQ. The CDR3 has 15 residues. The ends lost 4 bases at V and 0 bases at J; junction bases unmatched: 3.

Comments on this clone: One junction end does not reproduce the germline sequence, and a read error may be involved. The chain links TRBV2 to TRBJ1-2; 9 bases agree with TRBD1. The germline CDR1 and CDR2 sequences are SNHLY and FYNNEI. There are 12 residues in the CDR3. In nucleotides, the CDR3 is TGTGCCAGGGCACTGGACAGGGGCGGCTACCCCTTC. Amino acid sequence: CARALDRGGYPF.

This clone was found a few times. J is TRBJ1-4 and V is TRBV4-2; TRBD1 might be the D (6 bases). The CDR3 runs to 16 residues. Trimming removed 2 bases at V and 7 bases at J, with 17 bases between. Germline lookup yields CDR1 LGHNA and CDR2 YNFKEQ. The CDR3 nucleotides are TGTGCCAGCAGCCAACCACGGGGGGGCCCGGGTGAAAAACTGTTTTTT. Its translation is CASSQPRGGPGEKLFF.

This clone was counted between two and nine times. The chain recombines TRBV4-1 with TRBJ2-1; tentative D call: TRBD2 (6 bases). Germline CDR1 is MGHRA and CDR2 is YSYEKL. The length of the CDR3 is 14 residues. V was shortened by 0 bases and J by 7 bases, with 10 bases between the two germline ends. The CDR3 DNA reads TGCGCCAGCAGCCAAGATCCTCGGGAGAATGAGCAGTTCTTC. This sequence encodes CASSQDPRENEQFF.

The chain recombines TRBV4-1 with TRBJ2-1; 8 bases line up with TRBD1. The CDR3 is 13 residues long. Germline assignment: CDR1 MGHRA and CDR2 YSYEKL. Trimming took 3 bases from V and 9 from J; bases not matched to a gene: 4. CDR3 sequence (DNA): TGCGCCAGCAGCCAGGACAGGGCTACTGAGCAGTTCTTC. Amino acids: CASSQDRATEQFF.

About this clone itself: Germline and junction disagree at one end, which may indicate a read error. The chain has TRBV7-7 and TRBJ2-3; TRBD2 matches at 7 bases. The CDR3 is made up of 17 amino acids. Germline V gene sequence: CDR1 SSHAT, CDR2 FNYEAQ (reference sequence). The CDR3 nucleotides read TGTGCTAGCAGTCCCGGGATCGCCTTGGGGGGGGCAGATACGCAGTATTTT. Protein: CASSPGIALGGADTQYF.

The CDR3 DNA sequence: TGCAGCGTTTTACAGGGCGAGCAGTACTTC. This gives the protein CSVLQGEQYF. V is TRBV29-1 and J is TRBJ2-7; D perhaps matches TRBD1 (6 bases). Germline CDR1 SQVTM, CDR2 ANQGSEA. With 5 bases removed from V and 6 bases from J, the gap between germline ends came to 8 bases. This CDR3 has 10 residues.

The DNA of the CDR3 is TGCAGCGTTCTGGTATCAGGGCAATACCAAGAGACCCAGTACTTC. Its translation is CSVLVSGQYQETQYF. This chain links TRBV29-1 with TRBJ2-5, with D perhaps TRBD1 (5 bases). V lost 5 bases to trimming and J lost 0 bases, with 16 bases between them. This CDR3 region has 15 residues. Per germline, CDR1 SQVTM and CDR2 ANQGSEA. Variable domain in full (rest from reference TRBV29-1 and TRBJ2-5): SAVISQKPSRDICQRGTSLTIQCQVDSQVTMMFWYRQQPGQSLTLIATANQGSEATYESGFVIDKFPISRPNLTFSTLTVSNMSPEDSSIYLCSVLVSGQYQETQYFGPGTRLLVL.

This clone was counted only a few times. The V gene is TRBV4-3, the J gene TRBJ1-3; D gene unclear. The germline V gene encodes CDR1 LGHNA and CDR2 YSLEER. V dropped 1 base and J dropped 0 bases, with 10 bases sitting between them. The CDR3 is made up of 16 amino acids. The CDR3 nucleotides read TGCGCCAGCAGCCAAGTGAGCGAGGGCTCTGGAAACACCATATATTTT. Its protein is CASSQVSEGSGNTIYF.

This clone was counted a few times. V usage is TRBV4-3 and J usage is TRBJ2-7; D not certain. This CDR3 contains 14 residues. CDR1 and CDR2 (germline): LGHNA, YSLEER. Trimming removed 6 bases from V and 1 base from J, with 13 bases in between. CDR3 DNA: TGCGCCAGCAGTCCTGGTGGGCTGTCCTACGAGCAGTACTTC. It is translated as CASSPGGLSYEQYF.

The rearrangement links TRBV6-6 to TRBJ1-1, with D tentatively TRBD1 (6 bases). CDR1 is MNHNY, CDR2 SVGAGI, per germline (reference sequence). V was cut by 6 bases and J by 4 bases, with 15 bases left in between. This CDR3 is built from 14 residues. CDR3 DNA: TGTGCCAGCAGAGAGTCACAGGGTGGCACTGAAGCTTTCTTT. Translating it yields CASRESQGGTEAFF.

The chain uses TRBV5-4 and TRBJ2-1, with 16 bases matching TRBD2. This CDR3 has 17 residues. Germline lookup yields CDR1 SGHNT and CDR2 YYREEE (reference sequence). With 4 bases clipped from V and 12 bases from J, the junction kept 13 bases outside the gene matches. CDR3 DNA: TGTGCCAGCAGCGGAACGGGACTAGCGGGGGGGCCGTCTCGGCAGTTCTTC. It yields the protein CASSGTGLAGGPSRQFF.

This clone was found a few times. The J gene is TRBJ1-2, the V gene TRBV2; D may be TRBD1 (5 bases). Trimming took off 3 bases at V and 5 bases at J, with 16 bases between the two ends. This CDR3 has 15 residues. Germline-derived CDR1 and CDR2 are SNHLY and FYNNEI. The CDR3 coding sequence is TGTGCCAGCAGTGATTCCGGGACTAAGGGTTATGGCTACACCTTC. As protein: CASSDSGTKGYGYTF.

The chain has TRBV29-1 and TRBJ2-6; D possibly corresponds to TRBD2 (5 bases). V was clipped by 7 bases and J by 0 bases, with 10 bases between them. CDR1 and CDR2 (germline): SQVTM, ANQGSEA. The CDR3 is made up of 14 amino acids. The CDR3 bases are TGCAGCGCTGGGAGCCCCTCTGGGGCCAACGTCCTGACTTTC. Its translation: CSAGSPSGANVLTF.